These 20 T cell receptor beta chains originate from one sample sequenced in a study of blood T cell repertoires in COVID-19. Data came from immunoSEQ multiplex PCR; TCRdb stores just in-frame clones and leaves some out. The table records tens of thousands of clones, less than 85% of them present only once. The sample comprised peripheral blood. These receptors were obtained from a woman of 80 years or more with acute or convalescent COVID-19.

J is TRBJ1-2 and V is TRBV7-9, with 9 bases that match TRBD1. Germline CDR1 is SEHNR and CDR2 is FQNEAQ (reference sequence). Trimming cost V 4 bases and J 4 bases; bases outside gene matches: 4. The CDR3 covers 14 residues. CDR3 nucleotide sequence: TGTGCCAGCAGCTCACAGGGGGCTGGCTATGGCTACACCTTC. It yields the protein CASSSQGAGYGYTF.

Only a few counts were recorded for this clone. The chain employs TRBV28 and TRBJ2-7; 14 nucleotides agree with TRBD2. CDR3 length: 19 residues. Germline loops: CDR1 MDHEN, CDR2 SYDVKM. Trimming removed 4 bases from V and 5 bases from J; junction bases left unmatched: 16. The CDR3: CASSYRTGRTSGRRHEQYF. DNA of the CDR3: TGTGCCAGCAGTTACAGGACAGGGCGGACTAGCGGGAGGAGACACGAGCAGTACTTC.

The table lists this clone with a few counts. The V and J genes are TRBV19 and TRBJ1-3, with TRBD1 identical over 7 bases. Germline V gene lookup returns CDR1 LNHDA and CDR2 SQIVND (reference sequence). The CDR3 has 14 residues. The J segment lost 6 bases and the V segment lost 6 bases, leaving 8 bases of the junction unmatched. The CDR3 DNA follows: TGTGCCAGTAGAGATGACAGGGTGAAAAACACCATATATTTT. Protein: CASRDDRVKNTIYF.

The V and J genes are TRBV29-1 and TRBJ2-2; perhaps TRBD2 as D (6 bases). This CDR3 contains 12 residues. The germline V gene has CDR1 SQVTM and CDR2 ANQGSEA. Trimming left V 6 bases short and J 8 bases short, with 13 bases between. The CDR3 DNA reads TGCAGCGTGGGCCTAGCGAGGGGGGAGCTGTTTTTT. This translates into CSVGLARGELFF.

The chain employs TRBV18 and TRBJ1-5, with 8 bases lining up with TRBD1. The CDR3 length is 16 residues. V lost 3 bases, J lost 1 base, and 5 bases stayed unmatched. The germline V gene encodes CDR1 KGHSH and CDR2 LQKENI. The CDR3 here is CASSPNRGGSNQPQHF. For the CDR3, the DNA is TGTGCCAGCTCACCGAACAGGGGGGGGAGCAATCAGCCCCAGCATTTT.

The J gene is TRBJ2-1, the V gene TRBV5-4; 8 bases align to TRBD2. In germline, CDR1 is SGHNT, CDR2 YYREEE (reference sequence). The CDR3 has 17 amino acids. J lost 1 base, V lost 4 bases, and 10 bases had no gene match. This CDR3 reads CASSLGAGGLSYNEQFF. The CDR3, as DNA: TGTGCCAGCAGCCTAGGGGCGGGAGGTCTTTCCTACAATGAGCAGTTCTTC.

V gene TRBV5-1 combines with J gene TRBJ1-2, with 8 bases matching TRBD1. J lost 7 bases, V lost 2 bases, and 7 bases had no gene match. Germline CDR1 reads SGHRS; CDR2 reads YFSETQ. This CDR3 has 14 residues. CDR3: CASSFLQGGLGYTF. The DNA for the CDR3 is TGCGCCAGCAGCTTTTTACAGGGGGGACTTGGCTACACCTTC.

The chain uses TRBV5-1 and TRBJ1-6; no definite D call. Germline V CDR1 and CDR2: SGHRS, YFSETQ. The CDR3 runs to 16 residues. The V end was cut by 0 bases, the J end by 3 bases, with 10 bases between. The CDR3 region is CASSLAGPGYNSPLHF. CDR3 sequence (DNA): TGCGCCAGCAGCTTGGCTGGGCCAGGCTATAATTCACCCCTCCACTTT.

A single count supports this clone. The gene calls are TRBV2 and TRBJ1-2; 7 positions agree with TRBD1. The V gene's germline CDR1 is SNHLY and CDR2 FYNNEI. The CDR3 extends over 15 amino acids. The ends lost 6 bases at V and 4 bases at J; junction bases unmatched: 11. The CDR3 region has the DNA TGTGCCAGCAGAAACGACAGGGAGCTAAGCTATGGCTACACCTTC. Translating gives CASRNDRELSYGYTF.

This rearrangement joins TRBV10-2 to TRBJ2-1, with D possibly matching TRBD2 (6 bases). Per the germline V gene, CDR1 is WSHSY and CDR2 is SAAADI. The CDR3 runs 13 residues. V was pared by 0 bases and J by 13 bases, with 13 bases between. DNA for the CDR3: TGCGCCAGCAGTGAGTCCCGGGGGTCCCCCCAGTTCTTC. It translates to CASSESRGSPQFF.

The CDR3 sequence is CASSLAFGGNQPQHF. The CDR3 region has the DNA TGTGCCAGCAGCTTAGCCTTCGGAGGTAATCAGCCCCAGCATTTT. This chain connects TRBV7-2 to TRBJ1-5; no reliable D call. This CDR3 contains 15 residues. CDR1 and CDR2 from the germline V gene are SGHTA and FQGNSA. Between the trimmed V and J ends, which lost 0 bases and 4 bases, there was a span of 10 bases. The full variable domain, its missing parts supplied by reference TRBV7-2 and TRBJ1-5, is GAGVSQSPSNKVTEKGKDVELRCDPISGHTALYWYRQSLGQGLEFLIYFQGNSAPDKSGLPSDRFSAERTGGSVSTLTIQRTQQEDSAVYLCASSLAFGGNQPQHFGDGTRLSIL.

The V and J genes are TRBV18 and TRBJ2-2; D is perhaps TRBD2 (5 bases). The CDR3 extends over 13 amino acids. Between the trimmed V and J ends, which lost 11 bases and 1 base, there was a span of 11 bases. In germline, CDR1 is KGHSH, CDR2 LQKENI. The CDR3 DNA reads as TGTGCCGGAGGTCCACAGAACACCGGGGAGCTGTTTTTT. Its translation is CAGGPQNTGELFF.

This chain joins TRBV9 and TRBJ1-5, with 8 bases that match TRBD1. V trimming: 0 bases; J trimming: 2 bases; junction bases outside the gene matches: 1. This CDR3 has 15 amino acids. From germline, CDR1 is SGDLS and CDR2 YYNGEE. Here the CDR3 DNA reads TGTGCCAGCAGCGTAGGGACAGGGCGCAATCAGCCCCAGCATTTT. Translated: CASSVGTGRNQPQHF.

The rearrangement links TRBV11-2 to TRBJ2-1; 9 positions agree with TRBD2. With V trimmed by 2 bases and J by 10 bases, 15 bases remained unmatched. Germline values: CDR1 SGHAT, CDR2 FQNNGV. The CDR3 loop spans 17 amino acids. The CDR3 coding sequence is TGTGCCAGCAGCTTAAGGGTGTCAGCGGGGGGCCTTCGGGAGCAGTTCTTC. The encoded protein is CASSLRVSAGGLREQFF. Filled out from reference TRBV11-2 and TRBJ2-1, the complete variable domain reads EAGVAQSPRYKIIEKRQSVAFWCNPISGHATLYWYQQILGQGPKLLIQFQNNGVVDDSQLPKDRFSAERLKGVDSTLKIQPAKLEDSAVYLCASSLRVSAGGLREQFFGPGTRLTVL.

The J gene is TRBJ1-2, the V gene TRBV5-5; TRBD1 matches 8 bases. Trimming took 3 bases from V and 3 from J; bases not matched to a gene: 4. The CDR3 extends over 14 amino acids. Germline V CDR1 and CDR2: SGHKS, YYEKEE (reference sequence). The CDR3 region has the DNA TGTGCCAGCAGCTCCCCGGACAGGGACTATGGCTACACCTTC. Translated, it gives CASSSPDRDYGYTF.

The chain carries TRBV5-3 and TRBJ1-5; 10 nucleotides agree with TRBD1. TRBV5-3 is given ORF status, its function remaining uncertain. J gave up 2 bases and V 3 bases, and 11 bases lay outside the gene matches. The CDR3 has 18 residues. Here the CDR3 DNA reads TGTGCCAGAAGCTCGGACCCGGGACAGGGGCACGGCAATCAGCCCCAGCATTTT. This encodes CARSSDPGQGHGNQPQHF.

This chain links TRBV11-2 with TRBJ1-3; 9 bases are a match to TRBD1. V shed 5 bases and J 0 bases; nucleotides not matched to a gene: 2. This CDR3 has 15 residues. The germline V gene has CDR1 SGHAT and CDR2 FQNNGV. The CDR3 DNA sequence: TGTGCCAGCAGCCTGGGACAGGGCTCTGGAAACACCATATATTTT. This encodes CASSLGQGSGNTIYF.

The CDR3 loop is CATSRDRARLLPGNTIYF. The DNA for the CDR3 is TGTGCCACCAGCAGAGATAGAGCCAGACTCCTTCCAGGAAACACCATATATTTT. This chain joins TRBV15 and TRBJ1-3, with D unclear. The germline V gene encodes CDR1 LNHNV and CDR2 YYDKDF (reference sequence). The CDR3 consists of 18 residues. V was cut by 0 bases and J by 4 bases, with 19 bases left in between.

The chain employs TRBV11-3 and TRBJ2-3; D is ambiguous. V was shortened by 5 bases and J by 6 bases, with 9 bases between the two germline ends. The CDR3 length is 12 residues. The germline CDR1 and CDR2 sequences are SGHNT and YENEEA. The CDR3 here is CASSQVSDTQYF. CDR3 nucleotides: TGTGCCAGCAGCCAAGTTAGCGATACGCAGTATTTT.

This clone appeared a single time. The gene calls are TRBV6-6 and TRBJ1-1; D not certain. This CDR3 contains 12 residues. Deletions cut 7 bases from V and 1 base from J, with 7 bases between. Germline V gene sequence: CDR1 MNHNY, CDR2 SVGAGI (reference sequence). The CDR3 DNA is TGTGCCAGCAAGCTCAAGAACACTGAAGCTTTCTTT. Protein sequence: CASKLKNTEAFF.